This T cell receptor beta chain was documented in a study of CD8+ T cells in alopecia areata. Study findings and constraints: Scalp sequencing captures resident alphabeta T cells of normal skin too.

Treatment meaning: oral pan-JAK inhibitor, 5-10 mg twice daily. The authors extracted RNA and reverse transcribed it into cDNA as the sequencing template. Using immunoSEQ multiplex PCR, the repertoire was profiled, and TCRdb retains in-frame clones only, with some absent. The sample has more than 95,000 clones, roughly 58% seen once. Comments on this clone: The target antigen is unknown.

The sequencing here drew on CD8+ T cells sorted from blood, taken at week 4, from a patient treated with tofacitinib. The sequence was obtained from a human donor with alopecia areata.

CDR3 protein: CASREQGSYGYTF. The CDR3 coding sequence is TGTGCCAGCAGGGAACAGGGGAGCTATGGCTACACCTTC. The rearrangement uses TRBV6-1 and TRBJ1-2, with 7 bases matching TRBD1. Per the germline V gene, CDR1 is MNHNS and CDR2 is SASEGT. The length of the CDR3 is 13 residues. V gave up 6 bases and J gave up 4 bases; unmatched junction bases: 5.